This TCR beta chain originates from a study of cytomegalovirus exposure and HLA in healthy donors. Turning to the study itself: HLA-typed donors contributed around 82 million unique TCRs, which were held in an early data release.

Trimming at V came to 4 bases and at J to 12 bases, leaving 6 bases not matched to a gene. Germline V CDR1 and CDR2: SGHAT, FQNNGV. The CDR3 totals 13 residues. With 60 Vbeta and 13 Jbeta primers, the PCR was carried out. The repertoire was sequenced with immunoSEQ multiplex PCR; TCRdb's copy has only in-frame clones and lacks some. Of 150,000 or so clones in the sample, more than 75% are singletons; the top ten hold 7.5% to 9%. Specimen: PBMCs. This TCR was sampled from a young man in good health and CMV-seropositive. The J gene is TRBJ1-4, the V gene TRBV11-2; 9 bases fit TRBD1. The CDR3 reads CASSWTGAEELFF. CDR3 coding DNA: TGTGCCAGCAGCTGGACAGGGGCTGAGGAACTGTTTTTT.